The T cell receptor (beta chain) described here comes from a study of T cells after posttransplantation cyclophosphamide. Whole-study results and caveats: Skin or GI-infiltrating T cells shared few TRB sequences with blood.

Treatment was busulfan-fludarabine conditioning, a marrow graft, and cyclophosphamide on days +3 and +4. Concerning this clone: Its antigen remains unidentified.

The CDR3 totals 15 residues. In germline, CDR1 is SGHDN, CDR2 FVKESK. J lost 2 bases, V lost 2 bases, and 3 bases had no gene match. Data came from immunoSEQ multiplex PCR; TCRdb stores just in-frame clones and leaves some out. This sample yields some 7,000 clones, of which around nine tenths are seen a single time; roughly 4.4% belongs to the top ten. This receptor was obtained from a male patient between 60 and 69 years old who received an allogeneic stem cell transplant from a related donor and was CMV-positive. Some T cells could come from the graft donor. The source material was CD8+ T cells sorted from blood, sampled after allogeneic stem cell transplant with posttransplant cyclophosphamide. V and J are TRBV14 and TRBJ2-3, with 8 positions matching TRBD2. The CDR3 DNA reads as TGTGCCAGCAGCCAAACTAGCGGCTACACAGATACGCAGTATTTT. Translating it yields CASSQTSGYTDTQYF. Full variable domain (remainder filled in from reference TRBV14 and TRBJ2-3): EAGVTQFPSHSVIEKGQTVTLRCDPISGHDNLYWYRRVMGKEIKFLLHFVKESKQDESGMPNNRFLAERTGGTYSTLKVQPAELEDSGVYFCASSQTSGYTDTQYFGPGTRLTVL.